A selection of T cell receptor beta chains follows, all from one sample in a study of cytomegalovirus exposure and HLA in healthy donors. Only in-frame clones appear in the TCRdb table, and some are missing; sequencing was by immunoSEQ multiplex PCR. The sample yields 95,000 to 150,000 clones, around 70% seen once. Source material: PBMCs. The receptor set was obtained from a woman between 40 and 50 years old in good health and CMV-seronegative. CDR3s include the opening cysteine and the closing phenylalanine or tryptophan. Each record gives: D gene, clone size, V gene, J gene, CDR3 DNA, CDR3 protein. D genes are given only for firm matches. Clone size appears in some rows only: once, few, many, or a class for an expanded clone.

TRBD1	NA	TRBV19	TRBJ1-2	TGTGCCAGTAGTCGACAGGGTGATGGCTACACCTTC	CASSRQGDGYTF
NA	NA	TRBV7-2	TRBJ2-3	TGTGCCAGCAGCTTCCGGGACACCGGTTCGGGTACGCAGTATTTT	CASSFRDTGSGTQYF
NA	NA	TRBV5-6	TRBJ2-5	TGTGCCAGCAGCTCGACTGCCGGGGAAGAGACCCAGTACTTC	CASSSTAGEETQYF
TRBD1	NA	TRBV6-1	TRBJ1-5	TGTGCCAGCATGGACAGGGGGTTAAGGCAGCCCCAGCATTTT	CASMDRGLRQPQHF
TRBD2	NA	TRBV4-3	TRBJ2-1	TGCGCCAGCAGCCAAGATAGCGGGAGCTACAATGAGCAGTTCTTC	CASSQDSGSYNEQFF
TRBD2	NA	TRBV4-2	TRBJ2-7	TGTGCCAGCAGCCAAGTGGGCGGGAGTCCGGAGCAGTACTTC	CASSQVGGSPEQYF
NA	few	TRBV7-2	TRBJ1-2	TGTGCCAGCAGCTTAATGAGGGATGGCTACACCTTC	CASSLMRDGYTF
NA	NA	TRBV4-3	TRBJ1-4	TGCGCCAGCAGCCAAGATCCGCGGTCTGCAAAACTGTTTTTT	CASSQDPRSAKLFF
TRBD2	NA	TRBV9	TRBJ2-5	TGTGCCAGCAGCGTAGGCGATAGCGGGGGGTCTGGGACCCAGTACTTC	CASSVGDSGGSGTQYF
TRBD2	NA	TRBV2	TRBJ2-5	TGTGCCAGCAGTGAAGTTTGGGGGGGAAGCCAGTACTTC	CASSEVWGGSQYF
NA	NA	TRBV28	TRBJ2-1	TGTGCCAGCAGTTTTCGGGAGTTCGGTGAGCAGTTCTTC	CASSFREFGEQFF
NA	NA	TRBV5-4	TRBJ2-7	TGTGCCAGCAGCTTATTTGCGGGGGCCGCCTACGAGCAGTACTTC	CASSLFAGAAYEQYF
TRBD2	NA	TRBV13	TRBJ2-7	TGTGCCAGCAGCATATCGACCGGGACTAGATCGGCCTACGAGCAGTACTTC	CASSISTGTRSAYEQYF
NA	NA	TRBV5-4	TRBJ2-2	TGTGCCAGCAGCCAATCTCGAGGTACCGGGGAGCTGTTTTTT	CASSQSRGTGELFF
NA	few	TRBV19	TRBJ1-1	TGTGCCAGTAGTATGGCTCAGGCGAACACTGAAGCTTTCTTT	CASSMAQANTEAFF
TRBD2	NA	TRBV10-3	TRBJ2-7	TGTGCCATCAGTGAGTCAGGACTAGCTCGCGACGAGCAGTACTTC	CAISESGLARDEQYF
NA	NA	TRBV20-1	TRBJ1-2	TGCAGTGGGTACAGGGAGTATGGCTACACCTTC	CSGYREYGYTF
NA	NA	TRBV2	TRBJ2-4	TGTGCCAGCAGTGAAATGGGGCAAGCCAAAAACATTCAGTACTTC	CASSEMGQAKNIQYF
NA	few	TRBV7-8	TRBJ2-3	TGTGCCAGCACAGCTGGGGGCCTGGGTGATACGCAGTATTTT	CASTAGGLGDTQYF
NA	NA	TRBV4-1	TRBJ2-7	TGCGCCAGCAGCCAATACGACAGGCCAAACTACGAGCAGTACTTC	CASSQYDRPNYEQYF
TRBD1	NA	TRBV19	TRBJ1-2	TGTGCCAGTAGTATACGGGACAGGGGGCTTTTTCCCTATGGCTACACCTTC	CASSIRDRGLFPYGYTF
NA	NA	TRBV11-2	TRBJ2-5	TGTGCCAGCAGCTTAGTTCAACAAGAGACCCAGTACTTC	CASSLVQQETQYF
NA	NA	TRBV7-2	TRBJ2-4	TGTGCCAGCAGCCCTACAAGCGCGGCCAAAAACATTCAGTACTTC	CASSPTSAAKNIQYF
NA	NA	TRBV27	TRBJ1-2	TGTGCCAGCAGTGTAAGGGGTGACTATGGCTACACCTTC	CASSVRGDYGYTF
TRBD2	NA	TRBV5-1	TRBJ2-2	TGCGCCAGCAGCCCTGCCCCTACCGGGACTAGCGACGGGGAGCTGTTTTTT	CASSPAPTGTSDGELFF
NA	NA	TRBV7-9	TRBJ1-2	TGTGCCAGCAGCTTAAACGGGGGTGGAGGCTACACCTTC	CASSLNGGGGYTF
TRBD1	NA	TRBV4-1	TRBJ1-2	TGCGCCAGCAGCCTAGAACCGGGACAGGTGAGGGGCTACACCTTC	CASSLEPGQVRGYTF
NA	NA	TRBV4-1	TRBJ1-4	TGCGCCAGCAGCCGCTTGCTGGGGAGGGGGAATAATGAAAAACTGTTTTTT	CASSRLLGRGNNEKLFF
NA	NA	TRBV7-2	TRBJ1-1	TGTGCCAGCAGCTTACGATCAGGGTGGCCTACCCCTGAAGCTTTCTTT	CASSLRSGWPTPEAFF